Listed below are T cell receptor beta chains from one sample, sequenced in a study of CD8 T cells in Susac syndrome. TCRdb independently ran MiXCR on the immunoSEQ multiplex PCR reads; one entry per CDR3 protein. This sample has about 76,000 distinct CDR3 sequences; about 94% occur once, and the top ten carry less than 0.55%. Sequencing was done on a sample of CD8+ T cells from PBMCs. The receptors were sampled from a human donor with Susac syndrome. The CDR3 runs from the conserved cysteine through the conserved F or W. The D gene is left open where the match is weak. Only part of the rows carry a size: once, few, many, or a class if the clone is expanded.

clone size	V gene	J gene	D gene	CDR3 protein	CDR3 DNA
NA	TRBV28	TRBJ2-2	NA	CASSSPYTGELFF	TGTGCCAGCAGTTCCCCCTACACCGGGGAGCTGTTTTTT
NA	TRBV7-9	TRBJ2-1	NA	CASSLGPLVPFF	TGTGCCAGCAGCTTAGGGCCCCTGGTTCCGTTCTTC
NA	TRBV2	TRBJ1-2	TRBD1	CASSGTGSQLNYGYTF	TGTGCCAGCAGTGGGACAGGGTCGCAGCTAAACTATGGCTACACCTTC
NA	TRBV2	TRBJ1-2	TRBD1	CASNRDRANYGYTF	TGTGCCAGCAATAGGGACAGGGCGAACTATGGCTACACCTTC
NA	TRBV7-2	TRBJ2-1	TRBD2	CASSVRRRAGEQFF	TGTGCCAGCAGTGTCAGAAGGAGAGCGGGGGAGCAGTTCTTC
NA	TRBV2	TRBJ2-1	NA	CASPRTWAGGSYNEQFF	TGTGCCAGCCCCCGGACCTGGGCAGGGGGGTCCTACAATGAGCAGTTCTTC
NA	TRBV20-1	TRBJ2-7	TRBD1	CSARSHGQVYEQYF	TGCAGTGCTAGAAGCCATGGACAGGTCTACGAGCAGTACTTC
NA	TRBV5-5	TRBJ2-5	TRBD2	CASSSGREETQYF	TGTGCCAGCAGCTCGGGGAGGGAAGAGACCCAGTACTTC
NA	TRBV2	TRBJ2-3	NA	CASRDKRGTDTQYF	TGTGCCAGCAGAGACAAGCGGGGCACAGATACGCAGTATTTT
few	TRBV28	TRBJ2-7	TRBD1	CASSLGDRGHEQYF	TGTGCCAGCAGTTTGGGGGACAGGGGCCACGAGCAGTACTTC
NA	TRBV5-6	TRBJ2-1	NA	CASSSVGAEGEWEQFF	TGTGCCAGCAGCTCGGTCGGGGCGGAGGGGGAATGGGAGCAGTTCTTC
NA	TRBV28	TRBJ1-1	NA	CASSSATEAFF	TGTGCCAGCAGTTCAGCTACTGAAGCTTTCTTT
NA	TRBV4-2	TRBJ2-5	TRBD2	CASSQARGGAEETQYF	TGTGCCAGCAGCCAAGCCCGGGGGGGAGCGGAAGAGACCCAGTACTTC
NA	TRBV19	TRBJ2-2	TRBD2	CASSTRLAGNTGELFF	TGTGCCAGTAGTACCCGACTAGCGGGGAACACCGGGGAGCTGTTTTTT
NA	TRBV9	TRBJ1-2	NA	CASPGPYGYTF	TGTGCCAGCCCGGGCCCCTATGGCTACACCTTC
NA	TRBV28	TRBJ2-7	TRBD2	CASSPNTLTSGIRYEQYF	TGTGCCAGCAGTCCCAATACCCTGACTAGCGGGATAAGGTACGAGCAGTACTTC
NA	TRBV30	TRBJ1-2	TRBD1	CAWSLRRDRVEGYTF	TGTGCCTGGAGTCTCCGCCGGGACAGGGTAGAGGGCTACACCTTC
NA	TRBV9	TRBJ1-2	NA	CASSVGQTFYGYTF	TGTGCCAGCAGCGTAGGACAGACTTTTTATGGCTACACCTTC
NA	TRBV4-3	TRBJ1-2	NA	CASSQAGGGGYGYTF	TGCGCCAGCAGCCAAGCGGGAGGAGGGGGCTATGGCTACACCTTC
NA	TRBV29-1	TRBJ2-3	NA	CSVDTGNTDTQYF	TGCAGCGTTGACACAGGGAACACAGATACGCAGTATTTT
NA	TRBV2	TRBJ2-7	NA	CASRARAAKYEQYF	TGTGCCAGCAGAGCCCGGGCGGCGAAGTACGAGCAGTACTTC
NA	TRBV4-1	TRBJ2-7	TRBD2	CASSRRTSGSYEQYF	TGCGCCAGCAGCCGGAGGACTAGCGGGAGCTACGAGCAGTACTTC
NA	TRBV20-1	TRBJ2-7	NA	CSARVSGPEQYF	TGCAGTGCTAGAGTTTCAGGTCCCGAGCAGTACTTC
NA	TRBV19	TRBJ2-2	NA	CASSIRRENTGELFF	TGTGCCAGTAGTATCCGCAGGGAGAACACCGGGGAGCTGTTTTTT
NA	TRBV2	TRBJ1-4	NA	CASSETRTNEKLFF	TGTGCCAGCAGTGAAACGCGGACTAATGAAAAACTGTTTTTT
NA	TRBV20-1	TRBJ2-1	TRBD2	CSAKSRLAGVGEQFF	TGCAGTGCTAAGTCAAGACTAGCGGGAGTCGGTGAGCAGTTCTTC
NA	TRBV7-9	TRBJ2-3	TRBD1	CASSSRDRGTDTQYF	TGTGCCAGCAGCAGCCGGGACAGGGGCACAGATACGCAGTATTTT
NA	TRBV7-9	TRBJ2-7	NA	CASSLASGQGYVDEQYF	TGTGCCAGCAGCTTAGCGTCTGGACAAGGGTATGTAGACGAGCAGTACTTC